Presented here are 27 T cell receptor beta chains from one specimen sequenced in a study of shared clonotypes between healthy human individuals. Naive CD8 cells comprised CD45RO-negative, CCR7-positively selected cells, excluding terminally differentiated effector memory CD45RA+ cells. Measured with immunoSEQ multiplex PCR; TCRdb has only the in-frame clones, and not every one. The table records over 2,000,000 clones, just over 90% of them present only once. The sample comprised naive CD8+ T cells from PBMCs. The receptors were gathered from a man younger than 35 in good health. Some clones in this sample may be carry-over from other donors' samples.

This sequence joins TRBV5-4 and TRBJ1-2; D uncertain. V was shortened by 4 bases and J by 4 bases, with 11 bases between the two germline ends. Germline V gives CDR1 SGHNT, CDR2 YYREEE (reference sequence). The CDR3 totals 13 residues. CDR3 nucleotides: TGTGCCAGCAGCGGAGGGAGCGTCTATGGCTACACCTTC. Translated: CASSGGSVYGYTF.

This CDR3 is CASSQEGRSSYNEQFF. The CDR3 DNA follows: TGCGCCAGCAGCCAAGAAGGGAGGAGCTCCTACAATGAGCAGTTCTTC. The J gene is TRBJ2-1, the V gene TRBV4-1; TRBD2 might be the D (6 bases). Germline V gives CDR1 MGHRA, CDR2 YSYEKL. The CDR3 spans 16 residues. V was clipped by 0 bases and J by 0 bases, with 9 bases between them.

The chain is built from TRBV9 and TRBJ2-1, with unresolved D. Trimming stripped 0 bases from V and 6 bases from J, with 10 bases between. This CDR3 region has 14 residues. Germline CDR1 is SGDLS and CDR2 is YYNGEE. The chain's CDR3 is CASSVGVRGNEQFF. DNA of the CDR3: TGTGCCAGCAGCGTAGGGGTTAGAGGCAATGAGCAGTTCTTC.

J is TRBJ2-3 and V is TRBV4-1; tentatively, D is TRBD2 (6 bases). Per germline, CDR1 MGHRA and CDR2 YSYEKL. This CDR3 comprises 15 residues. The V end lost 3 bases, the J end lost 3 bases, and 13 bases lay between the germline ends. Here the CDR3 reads CASSQAEGRTDTQYF. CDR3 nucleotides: TGCGCCAGCAGCCAGGCGGAGGGACGAACAGATACGCAGTATTTT.

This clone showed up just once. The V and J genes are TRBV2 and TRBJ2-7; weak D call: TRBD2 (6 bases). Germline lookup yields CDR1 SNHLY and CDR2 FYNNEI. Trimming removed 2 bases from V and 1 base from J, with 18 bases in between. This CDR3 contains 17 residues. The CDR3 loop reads CASSEFGGYTSSYEQYF. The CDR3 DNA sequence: TGTGCCAGCAGTGAATTTGGGGGGTACACTTCGTCCTACGAGCAGTACTTC.

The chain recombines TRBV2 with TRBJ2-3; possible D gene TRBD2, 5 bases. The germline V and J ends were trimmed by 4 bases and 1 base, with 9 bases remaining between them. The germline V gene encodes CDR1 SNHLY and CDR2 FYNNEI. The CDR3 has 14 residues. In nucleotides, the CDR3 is TGTGCCAGCAGTGGAGGGTTAGGCACAGATACGCAGTATTTT. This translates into CASSGGLGTDTQYF.

The CDR3 DNA is TGTGCCAGCAGTTTATCTGCGGACAGCATCCACGAGCAGTACTTC. This codes for CASSLSADSIHEQYF. The chain has TRBV27 and TRBJ2-7; a possible D gene is TRBD1 (6 bases). V was pared by 0 bases and J by 5 bases, with 14 bases between. CDR1 and CDR2 (germline): MNHEY, SMNVEV (reference sequence). This CDR3 is 15 amino acids long.

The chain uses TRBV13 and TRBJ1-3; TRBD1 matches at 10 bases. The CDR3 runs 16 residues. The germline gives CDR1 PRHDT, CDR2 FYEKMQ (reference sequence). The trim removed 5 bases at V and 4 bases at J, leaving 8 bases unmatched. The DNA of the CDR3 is TGTGCCAGCAGCGGACGGGACAGGGGAACGGGAAACACCATATATTTT. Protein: CASSGRDRGTGNTIYF.

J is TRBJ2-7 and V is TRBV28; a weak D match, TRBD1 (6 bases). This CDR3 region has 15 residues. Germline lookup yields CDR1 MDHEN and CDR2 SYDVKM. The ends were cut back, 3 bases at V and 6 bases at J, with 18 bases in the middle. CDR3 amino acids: CASSLGPGESAEQYF. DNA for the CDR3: TGTGCCAGCAGTTTGGGGCCAGGGGAGTCGGCCGAGCAGTACTTC.

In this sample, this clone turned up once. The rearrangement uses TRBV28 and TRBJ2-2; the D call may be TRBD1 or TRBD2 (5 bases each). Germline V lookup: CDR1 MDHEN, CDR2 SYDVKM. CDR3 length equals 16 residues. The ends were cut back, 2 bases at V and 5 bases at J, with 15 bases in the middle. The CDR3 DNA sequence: TGTGCCAGCAGTTTACTTGGGGGATCGCAGACCGGGGAGCTGTTTTTT. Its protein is CASSLLGGSQTGELFF.

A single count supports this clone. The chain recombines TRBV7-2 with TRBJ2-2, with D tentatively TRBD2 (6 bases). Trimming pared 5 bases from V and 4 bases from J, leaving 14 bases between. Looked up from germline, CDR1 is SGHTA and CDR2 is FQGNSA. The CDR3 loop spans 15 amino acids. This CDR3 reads CASSITGTGTGELFF. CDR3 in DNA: TGTGCCAGCAGCATAACCGGGACTGGCACCGGGGAGCTGTTTTTT.

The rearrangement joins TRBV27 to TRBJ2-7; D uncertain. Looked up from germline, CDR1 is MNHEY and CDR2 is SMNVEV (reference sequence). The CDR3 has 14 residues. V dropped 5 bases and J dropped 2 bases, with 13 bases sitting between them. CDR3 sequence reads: CASSGLERPYEQYF. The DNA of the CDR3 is TGTGCCAGCAGTGGGCTGGAACGGCCCTACGAGCAGTACTTC.

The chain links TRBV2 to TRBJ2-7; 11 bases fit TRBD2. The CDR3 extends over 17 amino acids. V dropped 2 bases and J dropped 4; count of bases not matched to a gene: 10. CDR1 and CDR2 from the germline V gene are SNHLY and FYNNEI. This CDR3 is CASSERTSGRILYEQYF. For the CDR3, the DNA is TGTGCCAGCAGTGAAAGAACTAGCGGGAGAATTCTTTACGAGCAGTACTTC.

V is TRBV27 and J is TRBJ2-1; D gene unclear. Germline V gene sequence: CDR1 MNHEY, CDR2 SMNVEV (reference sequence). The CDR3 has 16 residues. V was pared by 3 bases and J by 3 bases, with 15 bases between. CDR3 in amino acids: CASSLPRLTVYNEQFF. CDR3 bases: TGTGCCAGCAGTTTGCCAAGGCTGACGGTCTACAATGAGCAGTTCTTC.

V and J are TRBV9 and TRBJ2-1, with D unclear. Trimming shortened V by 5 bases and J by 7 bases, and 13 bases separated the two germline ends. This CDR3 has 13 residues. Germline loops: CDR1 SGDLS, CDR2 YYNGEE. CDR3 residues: CASSDRTENEQFF. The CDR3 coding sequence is TGTGCCAGCAGTGACCGGACCGAAAATGAGCAGTTCTTC.

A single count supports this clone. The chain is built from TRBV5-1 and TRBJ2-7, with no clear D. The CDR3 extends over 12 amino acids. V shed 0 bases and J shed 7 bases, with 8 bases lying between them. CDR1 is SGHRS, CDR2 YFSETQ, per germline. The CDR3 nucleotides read TGCGCCAGCAGCTTGGCCACGACGGAGCAGTACTTC. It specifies CASSLATTEQYF.

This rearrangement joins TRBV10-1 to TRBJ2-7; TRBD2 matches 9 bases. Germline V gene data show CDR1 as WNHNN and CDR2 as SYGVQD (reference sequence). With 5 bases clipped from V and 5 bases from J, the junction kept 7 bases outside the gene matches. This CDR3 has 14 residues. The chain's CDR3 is CASSLFSGSDEQYF. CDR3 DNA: TGCGCCAGCAGTCTATTTAGCGGGAGTGACGAGCAGTACTTC.

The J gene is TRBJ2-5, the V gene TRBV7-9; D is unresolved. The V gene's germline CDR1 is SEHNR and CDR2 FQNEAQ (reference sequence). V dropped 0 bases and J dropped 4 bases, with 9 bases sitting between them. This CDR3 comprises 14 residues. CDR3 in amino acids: CASSLAPRGETQYF. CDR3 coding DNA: TGTGCCAGCAGCTTAGCCCCCCGCGGAGAGACCCAGTACTTC.

The CDR3 region is CASSANLYRDGYTF. CDR3 bases: TGTGCCAGCAGCGCTAATCTCTATCGGGATGGCTACACCTTC. The V gene is TRBV9, the J gene TRBJ1-2; unclear D gene. The CDR3 length is 14 residues. From germline, CDR1 is SGDLS and CDR2 YYNGEE. Trimming cost V 3 bases and J 6 bases, with 15 bases left between them.

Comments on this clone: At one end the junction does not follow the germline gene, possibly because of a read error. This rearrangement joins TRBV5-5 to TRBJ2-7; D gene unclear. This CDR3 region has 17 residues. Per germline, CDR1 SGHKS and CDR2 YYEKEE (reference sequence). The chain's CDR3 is CASSLGRWQNNPYEQYF. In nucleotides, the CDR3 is TGTGCCAGCAGTTTGGGTCGGTGGCAGAATAACCCCTACGAGCAGTACTTC.

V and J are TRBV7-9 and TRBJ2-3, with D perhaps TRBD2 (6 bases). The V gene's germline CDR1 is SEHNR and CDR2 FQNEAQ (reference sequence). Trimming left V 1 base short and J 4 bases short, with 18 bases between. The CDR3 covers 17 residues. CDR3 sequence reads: CASSLGLSREKADTQYF. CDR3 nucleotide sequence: TGTGCCAGCAGCTTAGGTCTGTCCCGGGAGAAGGCAGATACGCAGTATTTT.

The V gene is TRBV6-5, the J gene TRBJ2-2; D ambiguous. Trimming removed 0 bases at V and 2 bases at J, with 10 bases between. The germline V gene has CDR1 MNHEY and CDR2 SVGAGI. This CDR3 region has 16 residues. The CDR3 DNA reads TGTGCCAGCAGTTACTCGAGGATCACTAACACCGGGGAGCTGTTTTTT. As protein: CASSYSRITNTGELFF.

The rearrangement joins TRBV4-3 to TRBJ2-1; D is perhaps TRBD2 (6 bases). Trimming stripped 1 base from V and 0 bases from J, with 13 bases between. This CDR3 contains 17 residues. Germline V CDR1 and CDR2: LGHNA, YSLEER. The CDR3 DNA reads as TGCGCCAGCAGCCAAGGCGTTGCGGGACGCTCCTACAATGAGCAGTTCTTC. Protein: CASSQGVAGRSYNEQFF.

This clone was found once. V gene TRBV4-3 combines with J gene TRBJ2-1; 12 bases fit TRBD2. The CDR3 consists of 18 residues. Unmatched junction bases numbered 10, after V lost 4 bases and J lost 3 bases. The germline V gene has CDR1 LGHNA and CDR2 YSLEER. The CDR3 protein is CASSPGLAGFPYYNEQFF. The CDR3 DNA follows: TGCGCCAGCAGCCCTGGACTAGCGGGATTCCCTTACTACAATGAGCAGTTCTTC.

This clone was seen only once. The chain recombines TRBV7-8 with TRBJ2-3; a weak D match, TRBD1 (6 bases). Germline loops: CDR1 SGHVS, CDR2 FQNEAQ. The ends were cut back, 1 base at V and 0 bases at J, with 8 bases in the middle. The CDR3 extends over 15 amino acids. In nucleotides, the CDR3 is TGTGCCAGCAGCTTAGTCGACAGGAGCACAGATACGCAGTATTTT. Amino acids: CASSLVDRSTDTQYF.

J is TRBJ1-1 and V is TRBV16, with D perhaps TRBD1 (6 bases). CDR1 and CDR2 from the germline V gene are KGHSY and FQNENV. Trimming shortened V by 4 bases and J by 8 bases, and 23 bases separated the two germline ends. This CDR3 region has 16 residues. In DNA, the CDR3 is TGTGCCAGCAGCCCCACCCGGGGGGGCGACCCAATAGAAGCTTTCTTT. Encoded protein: CASSPTRGGDPIEAFF.

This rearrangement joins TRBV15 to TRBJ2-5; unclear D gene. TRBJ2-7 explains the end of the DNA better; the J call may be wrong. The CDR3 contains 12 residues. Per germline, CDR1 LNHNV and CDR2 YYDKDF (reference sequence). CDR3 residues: CATSTQSYEQYF. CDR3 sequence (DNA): TGTGCCACCAGCACACAGTCCTACGAGCAGTACTTC.